A selection of T cell receptor beta chains follows, all from one sample in a study of cytomegalovirus exposure and HLA in healthy donors. TCRdb's copy holds only in-frame clones and misses some; the assay was immunoSEQ multiplex PCR. The sample comprises roughly 140,000 clones, approximately 60% of which are singletons, and about 7.1% rests with the top ten. The material sequenced was PBMCs. These receptors originate from a woman aged 55-75 years in good health and CMV-seropositive. Both conserved end residues are part of each CDR3. A D gene is named only where the DNA matches it firmly. Size is stated for part of the rows, as once, few or many counts, or as a class when the clone is expanded.

j_gene	v_gene	abundance	len	d_gene	CDR3aa	CDR3nt
TRBJ1-2	TRBV28	.	13	TRBD1	CASSIQGANGYTF	TGTGCCAGCAGCATACAGGGGGCAAATGGCTACACCTTC
TRBJ1-4	TRBV13	.	14	.	CASRPEGEGEKLFF	TGTGCCAGCAGGCCCGAGGGGGAGGGTGAAAAACTGTTTTTT
TRBJ2-7	TRBV5-1	.	16	TRBD1	CASSLQGTGTSYEQYF	TGCGCCAGCAGCCTACAAGGGACAGGGACCTCCTACGAGCAGTACTTC
TRBJ2-2	TRBV9	.	14	TRBD2	CASSVRGGTGELFF	TGTGCCAGCAGCGTCCGGGGGGGCACCGGGGAGCTGTTTTTT
TRBJ1-4	TRBV7-9	.	13	.	CASSLGGGEKLFF	TGTGCCAGCAGCTTAGGGGGAGGGGAAAAACTGTTTTTT
TRBJ2-5	TRBV7-9	once	15	TRBD2	CASSLQAGARETQYF	TGTGCCAGCAGCTTACAGGCGGGAGCTCGGGAGACCCAGTACTTC
TRBJ1-5	TRBV2	.	15	.	CASSLTEYSNQPQHF	TGTGCCAGCAGCCTGACAGAATATAGCAATCAGCCCCAGCATTTT
TRBJ2-6	TRBV14	.	16	TRBD1	CASSPIQGNGANVLTF	TGTGCCAGCAGCCCGATACAGGGGAATGGGGCCAACGTCCTGACTTTC
TRBJ1-1	TRBV23-1	.	13	TRBD1	CASSDRGGTEAFF	TGCGCCAGCAGCGACAGGGGTGGCACTGAAGCTTTCTTT
TRBJ2-7	TRBV11-3	.	14	TRBD2	CASSLSAGGPEQYF	TGTGCCAGCAGCCTCTCAGCGGGAGGTCCCGAGCAGTACTTC
TRBJ1-2	TRBV30	.	12	.	CALMRPGGGYTF	TGTGCCTTAATGAGACCGGGAGGGGGCTACACCTTC
TRBJ2-5	TRBV7-6	.	15	TRBD2	CASRAGLAGGETQYF	TGTGCCAGCAGGGCTGGACTAGCGGGAGGCGAGACCCAGTACTTC
TRBJ2-7	TRBV9	.	14	.	CASSVVGSSYEQYF	TGTGCCAGCAGCGTAGTGGGCAGCTCCTACGAGCAGTACTTC
TRBJ2-2	TRBV21-1	.	16	.	CASSKPRLAGTGELFF	TGTGCCAGCAGCAAACCTCGACTAGCGGGAACCGGGGAGCTGTTTTTT
TRBJ2-1	TRBV5-1	.	14	.	CASSLEGLNNEQFF	TGCGCCAGCAGCTTGGAGGGACTCAACAATGAGCAGTTCTTC
TRBJ2-3	TRBV7-2	.	15	.	CASSSRYASTDTQYF	TGTGCCAGCAGCTCCAGGTACGCTAGCACAGATACGCAGTATTTT
TRBJ2-3	TRBV9	few	15	.	CASSPRISSTDTQYF	TGTGCCAGCAGCCCCCGTATATCTAGCACAGATACGCAGTATTTT
TRBJ1-2	TRBV6-5	.	14	.	CASSWQGVNYGYTF	TGTGCCAGCAGTTGGCAAGGGGTGAACTATGGCTACACCTTC
TRBJ2-1	TRBV6-5	.	14	TRBD2	CASSHPTSGNEQFF	TGTGCCAGCAGCCACCCTACTAGCGGCAATGAGCAGTTCTTC
TRBJ1-2	TRBV5-1	.	19	.	CASSPSRSQGPITNYGYTF	TGCGCCAGCAGCCCAAGCAGGTCACAGGGACCCATCACTAACTATGGCTACACCTTC
TRBJ2-1	TRBV11-1	.	15	TRBD2	CASSGTSGGLNEQFF	TGTGCCAGCAGCGGGACTAGCGGGGGATTGAATGAGCAGTTCTTC
TRBJ2-3	TRBV5-8	few	15	TRBD1	CASRLGTGVRDTQYF	TGTGCCAGCAGGCTTGGGACAGGGGTTAGGGATACGCAGTATTTT
TRBJ2-7	TRBV10-3	.	15	TRBD1	CAISDAGQGGGEQYF	TGTGCCATCAGTGACGCGGGACAGGGAGGTGGGGAGCAGTACTTC
TRBJ2-7	TRBV28	.	13	TRBD2	CASRLAGGYEQYF	TGTGCCAGCAGATTAGCGGGGGGCTACGAGCAGTACTTC
TRBJ2-7	TRBV14	.	14	TRBD2	CASSQREGSYEQYF	TGTGCCAGCAGCCAGCGGGAGGGATCCTACGAGCAGTACTTC
TRBJ1-2	TRBV6-5	.	15	TRBD1	CASSPRTGIVAGYTF	TGTGCCAGCAGTCCCCGGACAGGGATCGTAGCTGGCTACACCTTC
TRBJ2-6	TRBV7-2	.	16	.	CASSFQWTTGANVLTF	TGTGCCAGCAGCTTTCAATGGACAACTGGGGCCAACGTCCTGACTTTC
TRBJ1-2	TRBV6-5	few	13	.	CASSETGRPLFTF	TGTGCCAGCAGTGAGACGGGGAGACCTCTTTTCACCTTC
TRBJ2-1	TRBV5-1	.	15	.	CASSLAVQSYNEQFF	TGCGCCAGCAGCTTGGCCGTACAGTCCTACAATGAGCAGTTCTTC
TRBJ2-7	TRBV7-2	.	13	.	CASNLDSSYEQYF	TGTGCCAGCAACCTTGACTCCTCCTACGAGCAGTACTTC
TRBJ2-7	TRBV4-1	.	15	TRBD1	CASSQRTGTVYEQYF	TGCGCCAGCAGCCAACGGACAGGGACGGTCTACGAGCAGTACTTC
TRBJ2-3	TRBV4-3	few	15	.	CASSQATDRWDTQYF	TGCGCCAGCAGCCAAGCGACAGATAGATGGGATACGCAGTATTTT
TRBJ2-2	TRBV30	.	15	TRBD2	CAWGRGLAGTGELFF	TGTGCCTGGGGGAGGGGACTAGCGGGGACCGGGGAGCTGTTTTTT
TRBJ1-1	TRBV27	.	14	.	CASKPGRMNTEAFF	TGTGCCAGCAAGCCAGGGAGGATGAACACTGAAGCTTTCTTT
TRBJ1-5	TRBV7-9	.	12	TRBD1	CSSSDRGQPQHF	TGTTCCAGCAGCGACAGGGGACAGCCCCAGCATTTT
TRBJ2-2	TRBV29-1	.	13	.	CSANLPGAGELFF	TGCAGCGCAAATCTTCCAGGGGCCGGGGAGCTGTTTTTT
TRBJ2-7	TRBV7-9	.	14	TRBD2	CASGPGTRSVEQYF	TGTGCCAGCGGCCCGGGGACTAGGTCAGTCGAGCAGTACTTC
TRBJ1-5	TRBV28	.	13	.	CASATSLNQPQHF	TGTGCCAGCGCAACGAGCCTCAATCAGCCCCAGCATTTT
TRBJ2-1	TRBV14	few	16	.	CASSYGPGSSGNEQFF	TGTGCCAGCAGCTACGGGCCAGGGTCTTCGGGCAATGAGCAGTTCTTC
TRBJ1-1	TRBV6-1	.	12	.	CASSALRTGAFF	TGTGCCAGCAGTGCCCTAAGGACTGGAGCTTTCTTT
TRBJ1-1	TRBV18	.	14	TRBD1	CASSPGQGNTEAFF	TGTGCCAGCTCACCAGGACAGGGGAACACTGAAGCTTTCTTT
TRBJ2-7	TRBV7-9	few	17	TRBD2	CASSPSLGGNILYEQYF	TGTGCCAGCAGCCCCAGTTTGGGAGGGAATATCCTCTACGAGCAGTACTTC
TRBJ1-4	TRBV2	.	12	TRBD1	CASADRDEKLFF	TGTGCCAGCGCGGACAGGGATGAAAAACTGTTTTTT